This T cell receptor beta chain was found in a study of OX40 agonist ivuxolimab in advanced cancers. Context from the whole study: Ivuxolimab was an agonistic, fully human IgG2 monoclonal antibody directed against OX40 (CD134), a costimulatory receptor. Intravenous ivuxolimab was administered to patients every 2 weeks at six dose levels: 0.01, 0.1, 0.3, 1.5, 3 and 10 mg/kg. Of the approximately 50 patients in dose escalation, about 20 had hepatocellular carcinoma, approximately 15 had melanoma, 9 had renal cell carcinoma and 9 had head and neck cancer. In the dose-escalation cohort, around four fifths of patients were male, and the mean age was roughly 60 years, with a range of 23 to 79. Patients were allowed to have had prior anti-PD-1, anti-PD-L1 or anti-CTLA-4 therapy, and approximately 43% of the dose-escalation patients had previously received checkpoint inhibitors. Partial responses were achieved by three dose-escalation patients, of whom one had hepatocellular carcinoma and two had cutaneous melanoma. Peripheral TCRbeta sequencing aimed to test whether ivuxolimab altered TCR sequence diversity and caused clonal T-cell expansion. The paper describes the monotherapy dose-escalation part (N of about 54 patients) of the phase I trial of ivuxolimab. Findings and caveats that apply to the study as a whole: Which antigens the clonally expanded peripheral T cells were specific for was not determined. After ivuxolimab, CD8+ T cells had more expanded clones than CD4+ T cells on average. Low levels of normalized T-cell clonal expansion were also shown by some nonresponding patients. In partial responders in the 0.1-3.0 mg/kg groups, normalized peripheral clonal expansion was found to be among the lowest, especially among CD8+ T cells. At doses of 0.1 to 3.0 mg/kg, clonal expansion of both CD4+ and CD8+ T cells in blood was seen between baseline and week 6.

To sequence the TCRbeta CDR3 region, genomic DNA was isolated from the sorted cells. TCRbeta CDR3 regions were sequenced using the immunoSEQ Assay. In TCRdb, the immuneACCESS table is reduced to in-frame sequences with V and J assigned. These tables do not hold every clone; where another copy was compared, an unresolved V gene accounts for under half, and the others remain unexplained. This sample is represented by around 84,000 clones; around 90% of them were singletons. Of the sample, 0.15% to 0.2% is held by the ten largest clones. Patients with autoimmune disease history or receiving systemic immunosuppression were excluded from the trial. Peripheral blood for TCR sequencing was collected from all dose cohorts at baseline, on cycle 4 day 1, and on cycle 7 day 1. Samples came from an open-label, multicenter, first-in-human phase I dose-escalation trial of ivuxolimab. Adults with locally advanced or metastatic melanoma, renal cell, hepatocellular, or head and neck squamous cell carcinoma were enrolled in the trial. Before TCR sequencing, CD4+ and CD8+ T cells were separately sorted from peripheral blood.

As to this clone: Its antigen target is currently unknown. The sample holds no much larger clone one base away, and base qualities are not on file.

This sequence was found in an adult with an advanced solid tumor such as melanoma, head and neck, liver or kidney cancer. The material sequenced was CD4+ or CD8+ T cells sorted from blood, taken in a trial of the OX40 agonist ivuxolimab.

The CDR3 corresponds to CASSLRWTSGPNTGELFF. The nucleotide sequence reads as follows: TGCGCCAGCAGCTTGCGATGGACTAGCGGCCCGAACACCGGGGAGCTGTTTTTT. The rearrangement combines TRBV5-1 with TRBJ2-2, with 10 middle bases fitting TRBD2. From the cysteine through the phenylalanine, the CDR3 covers 18 amino acids. The DNA shown is the 54-base CDR3, in frame from base 1. The germline V and J ends show losses of 1 base and 0 bases respectively, and no gene match explains 6 bases of the junction. The germline V gene provides CDR1 SGHRS and CDR2 YFSETQ.